This T cell receptor beta chain emerged from a study of PD-L1 blockade in urothelial cancer (dated by TCRdb to 2016 to 2017). For the wider study: Therapy was started at some point between 2014 and 2016 for all patients, and atezolizumab 1,200 mg was administered intravenously every 3 weeks. About 85% of the 29 patients were identified as males with urothelial cancer of bladder origin, and a prior smoking history was reported by 18 of 29 patients. An ECOG performance status of 0 or 1 was recorded for the patients, and 0 to 3 prior chemotherapy regimens had been received by the patients. Blood samples were analyzed at 3 weeks after treatment start (second dose) and at 6 weeks after treatment start. Blood samples yielded a median of roughly 140,000 T cells and around 80,000 unique TCRs, with median clonality approximately 0.08. The study, an exploratory multi-omic analysis, examined somatic, immune and clinical correlates of response to PD-L1 blockade with atezolizumab in urothelial cancer. TCR sequencing covered pretreatment tumor samples and matched, serially collected peripheral blood taken before and after atezolizumab treatment. Durable clinical benefit was defined as a progression-free survival longer than 6 months, and TCR features were additionally tested against progression-free survival and overall survival. In the same patients, pretreatment tumors underwent whole exome sequencing and RNA sequencing in addition to TCR sequencing. Under 10 patients reached durable clinical benefit, while 15 to 20 patients did not. Pretreatment blood TCR-seq was available for fewer than 30 patients, at least one posttreatment blood collection was obtained for about 24 patients, and tumor TCR-seq was available for about 24 patients. The investigation overall reported the following: Because the sample size was small (n ≈ 30) and many exploratory analyses were performed, the results are intended to be hypothesis-generating. Improved progression-free and overall survival was found to be associated with pretreatment peripheral blood TCR clonality below the median. Patients with durable benefit showed greater expansion of tumor-associated TCR clones in peripheral blood 3 weeks after starting treatment (n of about 22, p = 0.022).

A total of 25 to 30 patients with locally advanced or metastatic urothelial carcinoma, treated at Memorial Sloan Kettering on a trial protocol, made up the cohort. Peripheral blood mononuclear cells were collected from each patient pretreatment and during treatment, giving between 1 and 8 total time points per patient. The Qiagen DNeasy Blood extraction kit was used to purify genomic DNA from total PBMCs and tumor samples. PBMCs were collected pretreatment and during treatment, and were isolated and stored as previously described. This clone was detected ten times or more. Which antigen it targets is not known. No base-level quality is on record; no much larger clone is a single base apart. Each PCR received spiked-in synthetic TCR analog templates so that absolute template abundance could be estimated from read counts. TCRbeta CDR3 regions were amplified from genomic DNA with bias-controlled V and J gene primers using the immunoSEQ assay. Sequencing of rearranged TCRbeta segments was performed at approximately 20X coverage. The original pipeline was this. Sequencing errors were corrected by clustering and CDR3s were annotated against IMGT to assign V, D and J genes. Downstream analyses used only productive TCRbeta rearrangements and left out out-of-frame or stop-codon sequences. Clonality was calculated as one minus the Shannon entropy normalized by the log of the number of unique productive sequences. Fisher's exact test with Benjamini-Hochberg correction, using a cutoff of adjusted p below 0.01, was how clones that differed between time points or between blood and tumor were identified. TCRdb took over this immuneACCESS table, retaining in-frame rearrangements with V and J assigned. Such tables are incomplete; in checked studies, under half of the missing clones stem from an unresolved V gene, and the remainder is unexplained. The D gene and trimming were derived from the DNA, and the V and J assignments and clone size from that table. Recorded for this sample are tens of thousands of clones; approximately 80% of them occurred a single time. Approximately 3.3% of the sample is in the top ten clones.

From a lookup of the germline V gene (reference sequence), CDR1 and CDR2 are MNHEY and SMNVEV. The CDR3 measures 16 amino acids from cysteine to phenylalanine. Only the CDR3 part of the read is kept: 48 bases, read in frame from the first base. Ends trimmed: V by 1 base, J by 2 bases; bases unmatched to a gene: 7. The specimen comprised PBMCs, sampled around atezolizumab (anti-PD-L1) treatment. The chain couples TRBV27 to TRBJ2-7, and TRBD1 matches 8 of the central bases. The TCR originated in a man between 65 and 79 years old with urothelial cancer. At the DNA level, the sequence is TGTGCCAGCAGTTTATGGGGGTCACAGGGGGCCTACGAGCAGTACTTC. This yields the protein CASSLWGSQGAYEQYF.